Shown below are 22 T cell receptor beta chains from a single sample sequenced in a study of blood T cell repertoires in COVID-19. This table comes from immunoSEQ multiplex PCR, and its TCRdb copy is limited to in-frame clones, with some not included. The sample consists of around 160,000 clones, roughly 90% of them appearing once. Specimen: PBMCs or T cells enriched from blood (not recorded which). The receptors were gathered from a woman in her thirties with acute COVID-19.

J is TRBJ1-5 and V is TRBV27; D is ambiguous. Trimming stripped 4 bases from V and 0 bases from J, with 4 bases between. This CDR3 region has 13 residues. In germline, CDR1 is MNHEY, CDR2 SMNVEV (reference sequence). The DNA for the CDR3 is TGTGCCAGCAGTTATTATAGCAATCAGCCCCAGCATTTT. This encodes CASSYYSNQPQHF.

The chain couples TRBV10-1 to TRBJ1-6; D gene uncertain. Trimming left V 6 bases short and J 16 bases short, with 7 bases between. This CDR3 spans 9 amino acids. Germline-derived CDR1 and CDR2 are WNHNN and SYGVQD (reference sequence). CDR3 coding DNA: TGCGCCAGCAGCCTGAGTCTCCACTTT. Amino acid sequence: CASSLSLHF.

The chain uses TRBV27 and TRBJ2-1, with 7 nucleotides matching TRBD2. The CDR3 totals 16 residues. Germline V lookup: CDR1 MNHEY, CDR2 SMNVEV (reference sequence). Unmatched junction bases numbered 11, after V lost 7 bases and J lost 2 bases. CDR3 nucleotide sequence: TGTGCCAGCACCACAGGACTAGAGGGTGCCTACAATGAGCAGTTCTTC. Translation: CASTTGLEGAYNEQFF.

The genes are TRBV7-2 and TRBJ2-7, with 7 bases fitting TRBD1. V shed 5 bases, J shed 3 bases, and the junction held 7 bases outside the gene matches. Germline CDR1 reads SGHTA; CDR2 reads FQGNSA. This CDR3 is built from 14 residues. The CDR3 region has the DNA TGTGCCAGCAGCCTATGGGACAGAAACTACGAGCAGTACTTC. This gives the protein CASSLWDRNYEQYF.

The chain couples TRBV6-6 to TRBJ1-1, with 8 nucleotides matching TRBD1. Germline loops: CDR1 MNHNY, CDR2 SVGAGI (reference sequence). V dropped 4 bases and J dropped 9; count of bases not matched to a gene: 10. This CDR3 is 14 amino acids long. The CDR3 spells CASSLGDRTHKAFF. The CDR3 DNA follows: TGTGCCAGCAGTTTAGGGGACAGGACTCATAAAGCTTTCTTT.

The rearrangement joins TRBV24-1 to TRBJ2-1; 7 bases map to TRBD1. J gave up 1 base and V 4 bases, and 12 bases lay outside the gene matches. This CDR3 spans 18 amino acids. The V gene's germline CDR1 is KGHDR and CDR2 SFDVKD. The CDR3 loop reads CATSDLDVRTGSYNEQFF. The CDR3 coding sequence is TGTGCCACCAGTGACCTGGACGTCCGGACAGGATCCTACAATGAGCAGTTCTTC.

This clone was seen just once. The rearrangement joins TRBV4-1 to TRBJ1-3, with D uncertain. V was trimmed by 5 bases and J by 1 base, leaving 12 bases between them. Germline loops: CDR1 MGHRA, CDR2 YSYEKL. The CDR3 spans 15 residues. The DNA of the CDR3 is TGCGCCAGCAGCTCTTCTCCGGGGTCTGGAAACACCATATATTTT. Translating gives CASSSSPGSGNTIYF.

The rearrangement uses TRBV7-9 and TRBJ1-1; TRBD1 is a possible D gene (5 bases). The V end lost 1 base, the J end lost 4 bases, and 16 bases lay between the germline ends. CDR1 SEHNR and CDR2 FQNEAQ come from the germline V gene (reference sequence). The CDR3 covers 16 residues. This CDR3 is CASSLGTWYESTEAFF. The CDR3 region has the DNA TGTGCCAGCAGCTTAGGGACATGGTACGAAAGCACTGAAGCTTTCTTT.

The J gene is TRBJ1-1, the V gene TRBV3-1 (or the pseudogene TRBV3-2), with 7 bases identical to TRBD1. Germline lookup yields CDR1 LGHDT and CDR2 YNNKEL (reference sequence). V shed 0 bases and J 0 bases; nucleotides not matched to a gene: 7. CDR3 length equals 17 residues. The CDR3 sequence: CASSQDAPTGMNTEAFF. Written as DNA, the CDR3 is TGTGCCAGCAGCCAAGACGCGCCGACAGGGATGAACACTGAAGCTTTCTTT.

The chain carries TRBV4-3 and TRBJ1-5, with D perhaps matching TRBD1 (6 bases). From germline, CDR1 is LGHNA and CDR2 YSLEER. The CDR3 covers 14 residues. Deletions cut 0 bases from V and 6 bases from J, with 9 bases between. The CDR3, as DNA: TGCGCCAGCAGCCAAGAGACAGGCGCTCAGCCCCAGCATTTT. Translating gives CASSQETGAQPQHF.

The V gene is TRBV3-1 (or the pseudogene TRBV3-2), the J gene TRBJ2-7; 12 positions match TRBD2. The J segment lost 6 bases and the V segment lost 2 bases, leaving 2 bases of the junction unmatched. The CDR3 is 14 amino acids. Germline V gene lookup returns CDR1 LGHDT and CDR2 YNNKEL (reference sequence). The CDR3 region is CASSQLLAGGEQYF. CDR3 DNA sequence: TGTGCCAGCAGCCAACTACTAGCGGGAGGCGAGCAGTACTTC.

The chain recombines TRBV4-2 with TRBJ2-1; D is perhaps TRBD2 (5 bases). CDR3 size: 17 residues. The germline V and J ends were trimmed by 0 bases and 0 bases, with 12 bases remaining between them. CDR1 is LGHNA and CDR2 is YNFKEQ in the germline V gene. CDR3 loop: CASSQDGSGSSYNEQFF. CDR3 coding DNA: TGTGCCAGCAGCCAAGACGGGTCTGGGAGCTCCTACAATGAGCAGTTCTTC.

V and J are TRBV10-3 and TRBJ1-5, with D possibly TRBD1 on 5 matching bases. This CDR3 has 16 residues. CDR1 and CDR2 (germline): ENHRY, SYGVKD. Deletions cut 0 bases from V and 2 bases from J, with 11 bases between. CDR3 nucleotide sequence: TGTGCCATCAGTGAGTCTCTCAGGGAACGCAATCAGCCCCAGCATTTT. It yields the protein CAISESLRERNQPQHF.

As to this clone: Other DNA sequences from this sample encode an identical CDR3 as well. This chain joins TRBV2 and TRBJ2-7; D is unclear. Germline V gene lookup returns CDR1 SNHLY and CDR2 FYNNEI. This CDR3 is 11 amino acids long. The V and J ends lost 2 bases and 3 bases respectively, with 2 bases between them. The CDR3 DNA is TGTGCCAGCAGTGAATACTACGAGCAGTACTTC. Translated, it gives CASSEYYEQYF. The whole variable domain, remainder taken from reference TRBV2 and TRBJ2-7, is EPEVTQTPSHQVTQMGQEVILRCVPISNHLYFYWYRQILGQKVEFLVSFYNNEISEKSEIFDDQFSVERPDGSNFTLKIRSTKLEDSAMYFCASSEYYEQYFGPGTRLTVT.

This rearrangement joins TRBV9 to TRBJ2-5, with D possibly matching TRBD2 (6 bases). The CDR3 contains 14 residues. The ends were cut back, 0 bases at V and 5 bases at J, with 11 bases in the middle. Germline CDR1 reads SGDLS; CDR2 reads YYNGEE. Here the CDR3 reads CASSVAIGRETQYF. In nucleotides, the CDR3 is TGTGCCAGCAGCGTAGCGATAGGGAGGGAGACCCAGTACTTC.

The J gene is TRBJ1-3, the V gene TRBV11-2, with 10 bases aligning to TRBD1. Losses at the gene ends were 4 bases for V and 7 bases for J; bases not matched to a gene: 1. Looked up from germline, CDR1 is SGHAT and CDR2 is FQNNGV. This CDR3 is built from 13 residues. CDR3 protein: CASSSDRGNTIYF. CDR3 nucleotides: TGTGCCAGCAGCTCGGACAGGGGGAACACCATATATTTT.

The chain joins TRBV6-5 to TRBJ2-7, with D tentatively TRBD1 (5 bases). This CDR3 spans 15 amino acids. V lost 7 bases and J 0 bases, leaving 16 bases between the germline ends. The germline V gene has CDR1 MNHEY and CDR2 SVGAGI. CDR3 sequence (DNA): TGTGCCAGCATTAAATGGTCAGGGTTCTCCTACGAGCAGTACTTC. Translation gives CASIKWSGFSYEQYF.

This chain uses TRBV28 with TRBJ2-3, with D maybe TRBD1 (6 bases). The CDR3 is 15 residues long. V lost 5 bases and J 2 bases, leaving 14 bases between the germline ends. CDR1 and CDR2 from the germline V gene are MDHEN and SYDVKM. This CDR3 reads CASSGFRTATDTQYF. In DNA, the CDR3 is TGTGCCAGCAGTGGATTTAGGACAGCCACAGATACGCAGTATTTT.

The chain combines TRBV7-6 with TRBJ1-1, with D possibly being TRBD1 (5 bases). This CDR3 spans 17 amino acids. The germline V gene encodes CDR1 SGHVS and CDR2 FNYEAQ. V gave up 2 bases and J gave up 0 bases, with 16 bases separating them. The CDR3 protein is CASSLIPAPDMNTEAFF. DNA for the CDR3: TGTGCCAGCAGCTTAATCCCCGCACCGGACATGAACACTGAAGCTTTCTTT.

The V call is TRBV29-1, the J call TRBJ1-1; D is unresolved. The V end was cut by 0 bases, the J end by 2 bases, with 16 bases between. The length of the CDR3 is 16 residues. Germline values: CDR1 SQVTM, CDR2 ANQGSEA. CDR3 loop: CSVEDSKLSKNTEAFF. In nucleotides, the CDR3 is TGCAGCGTTGAAGACTCTAAACTAAGCAAAAACACTGAAGCTTTCTTT.

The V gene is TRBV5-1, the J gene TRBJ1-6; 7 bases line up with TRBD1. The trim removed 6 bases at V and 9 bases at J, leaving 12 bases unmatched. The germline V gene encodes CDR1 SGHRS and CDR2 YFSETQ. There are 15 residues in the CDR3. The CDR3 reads CASKTAGTERSPLHF. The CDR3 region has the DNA TGCGCCAGCAAAACAGCCGGGACAGAGCGTTCACCCCTCCACTTT.

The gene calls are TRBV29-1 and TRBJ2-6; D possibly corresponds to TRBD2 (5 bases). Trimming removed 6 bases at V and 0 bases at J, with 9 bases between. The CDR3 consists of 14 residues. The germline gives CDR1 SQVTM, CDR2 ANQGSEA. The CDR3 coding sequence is TGCAGCGTGGAGGAATTCTCTGGGGCCAACGTCCTGACTTTC. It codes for CSVEEFSGANVLTF.